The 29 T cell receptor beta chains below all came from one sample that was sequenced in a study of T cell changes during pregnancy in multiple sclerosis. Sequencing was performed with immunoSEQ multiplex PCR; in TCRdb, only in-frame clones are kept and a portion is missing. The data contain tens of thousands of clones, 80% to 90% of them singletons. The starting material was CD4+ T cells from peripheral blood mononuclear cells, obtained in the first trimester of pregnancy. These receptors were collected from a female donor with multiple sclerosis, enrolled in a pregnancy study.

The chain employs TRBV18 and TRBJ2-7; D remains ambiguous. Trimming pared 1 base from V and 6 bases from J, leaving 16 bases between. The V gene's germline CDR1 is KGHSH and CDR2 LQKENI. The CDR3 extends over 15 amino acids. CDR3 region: CASSPLAPATGEQYF. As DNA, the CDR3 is TGTGCCAGCTCACCACTAGCACCGGCCACTGGCGAGCAGTACTTC.

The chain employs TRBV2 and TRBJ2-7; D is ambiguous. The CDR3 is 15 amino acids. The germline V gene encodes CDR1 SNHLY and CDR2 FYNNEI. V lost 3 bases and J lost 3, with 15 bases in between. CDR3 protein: CASSDADPRGYEQYF. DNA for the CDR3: TGTGCCAGCAGTGATGCGGATCCGCGCGGCTACGAGCAGTACTTC.

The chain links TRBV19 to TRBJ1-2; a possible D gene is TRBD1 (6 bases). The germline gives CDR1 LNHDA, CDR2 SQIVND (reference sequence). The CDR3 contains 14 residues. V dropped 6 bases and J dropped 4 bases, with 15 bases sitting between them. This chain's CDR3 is CASSKQGQTYGYTF. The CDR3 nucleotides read TGTGCCAGTAGCAAACAGGGCCAGACCTATGGCTACACCTTC.

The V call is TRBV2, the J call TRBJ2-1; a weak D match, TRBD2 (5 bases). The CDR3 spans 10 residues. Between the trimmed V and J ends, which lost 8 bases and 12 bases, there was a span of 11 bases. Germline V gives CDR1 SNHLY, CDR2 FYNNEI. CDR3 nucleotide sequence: TGTGCCAGCTTGGGCAGCGGGCAGTTCTTC. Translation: CASLGSGQFF.

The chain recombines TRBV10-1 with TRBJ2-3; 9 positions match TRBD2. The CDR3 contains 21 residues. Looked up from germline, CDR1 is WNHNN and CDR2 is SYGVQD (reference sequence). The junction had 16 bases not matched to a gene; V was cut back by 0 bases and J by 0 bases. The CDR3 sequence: CASSESMAGGPFPQSTDTQYF. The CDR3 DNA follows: TGCGCCAGCAGTGAGTCGATGGCGGGAGGGCCGTTCCCGCAGAGCACAGATACGCAGTATTTT.

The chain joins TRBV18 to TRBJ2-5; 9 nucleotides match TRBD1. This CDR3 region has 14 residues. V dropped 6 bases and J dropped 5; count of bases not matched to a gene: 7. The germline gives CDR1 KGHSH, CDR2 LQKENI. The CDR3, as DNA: TGTGCCAGCTCCAGCTACGGACAGGGGGAGACCCAGTACTTC. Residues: CASSSYGQGETQYF.

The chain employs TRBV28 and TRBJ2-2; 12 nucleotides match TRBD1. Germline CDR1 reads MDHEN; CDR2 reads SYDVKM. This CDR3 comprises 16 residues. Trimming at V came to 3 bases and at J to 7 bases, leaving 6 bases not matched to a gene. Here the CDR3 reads CASSLGDRGPVGELFF. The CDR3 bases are TGTGCCAGCAGTTTGGGGGACAGGGGGCCGGTCGGGGAGCTGTTTTTT.

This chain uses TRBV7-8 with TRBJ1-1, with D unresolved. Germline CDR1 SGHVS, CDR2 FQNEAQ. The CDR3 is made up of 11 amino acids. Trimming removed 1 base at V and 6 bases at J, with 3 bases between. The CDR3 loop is CASSLDSEAFF. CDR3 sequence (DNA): TGTGCCAGCAGCTTAGACTCTGAAGCTTTCTTT.

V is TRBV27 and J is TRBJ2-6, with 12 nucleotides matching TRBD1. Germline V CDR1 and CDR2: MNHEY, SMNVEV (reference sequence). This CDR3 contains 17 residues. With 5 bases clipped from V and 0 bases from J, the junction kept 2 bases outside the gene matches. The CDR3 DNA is TGTGCCAGCAGTCAGGGACAGGGGGCCTCTGGGGCCAACGTCCTGACTTTC. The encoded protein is CASSQGQGASGANVLTF. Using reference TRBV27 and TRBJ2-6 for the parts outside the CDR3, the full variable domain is EAQVTQNPRYLITVTGKKLTVTCSQNMNHEYMSWYRQDPGLGLRQIYYSMNVEVTDKGDVPEGYKVSRKEKRNFPLILESPSPNQTSLYFCASSQGQGASGANVLTFGAGSRLTVL.

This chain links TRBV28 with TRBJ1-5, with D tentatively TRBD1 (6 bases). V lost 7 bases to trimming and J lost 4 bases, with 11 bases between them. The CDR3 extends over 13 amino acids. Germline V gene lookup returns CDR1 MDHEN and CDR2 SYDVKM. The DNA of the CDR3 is TGTGCCAGCACTCAGGGGTGGAATCAGCCCCAGCATTTT. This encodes CASTQGWNQPQHF.

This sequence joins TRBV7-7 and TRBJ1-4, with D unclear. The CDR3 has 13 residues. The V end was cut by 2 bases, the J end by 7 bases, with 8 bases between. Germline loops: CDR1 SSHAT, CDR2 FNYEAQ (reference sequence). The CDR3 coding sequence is TGTGCCAGCAGCTTATACGAGAGTGAAAAACTGTTTTTT. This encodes CASSLYESEKLFF. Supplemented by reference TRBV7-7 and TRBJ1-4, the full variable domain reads GAGVSQSPRYKVTKRGQDVTLRCDPISSHATLYWYQQALGQGPEFLTYFNYEAQPDKSGLPSDRFSAERPEGSISTLTIQRTEQRDSAMYRCASSLYESEKLFFGSGTQLSVL.

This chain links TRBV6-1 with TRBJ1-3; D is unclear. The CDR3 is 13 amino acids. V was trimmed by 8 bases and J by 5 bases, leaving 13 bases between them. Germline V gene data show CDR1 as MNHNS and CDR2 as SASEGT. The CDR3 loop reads CASEGQRRNTIYF. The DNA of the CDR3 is TGTGCCAGCGAGGGTCAAAGACGAAACACCATATATTTT.

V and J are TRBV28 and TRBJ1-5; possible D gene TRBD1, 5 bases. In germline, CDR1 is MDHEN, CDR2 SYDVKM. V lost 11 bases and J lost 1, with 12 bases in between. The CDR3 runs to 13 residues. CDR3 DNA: TGTGCCGGGCGGGGGGGGAGCAATCAGCCCCAGCATTTT. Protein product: CAGRGGSNQPQHF.

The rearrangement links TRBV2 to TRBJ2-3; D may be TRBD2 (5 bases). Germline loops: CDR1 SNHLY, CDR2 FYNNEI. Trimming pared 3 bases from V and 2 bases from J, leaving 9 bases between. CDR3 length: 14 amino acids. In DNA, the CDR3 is TGTGCCAGCAGTGACCGGAGGTTCACAGATACGCAGTATTTT. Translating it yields CASSDRRFTDTQYF.

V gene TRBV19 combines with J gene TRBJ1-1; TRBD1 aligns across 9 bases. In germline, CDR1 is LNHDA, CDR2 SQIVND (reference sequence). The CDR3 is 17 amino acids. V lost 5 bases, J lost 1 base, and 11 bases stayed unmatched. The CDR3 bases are TGTGCCAGTAGTTTGGGACAGGGAAGGGGACCGAACACTGAAGCTTTCTTT. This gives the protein CASSLGQGRGPNTEAFF.

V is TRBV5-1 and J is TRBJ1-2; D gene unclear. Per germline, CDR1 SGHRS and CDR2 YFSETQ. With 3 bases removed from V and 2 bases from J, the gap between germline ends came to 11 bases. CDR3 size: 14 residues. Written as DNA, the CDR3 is TGCGCCAGCAGCTGGGAGGACGAAAACTATGGCTACACCTTC. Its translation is CASSWEDENYGYTF.

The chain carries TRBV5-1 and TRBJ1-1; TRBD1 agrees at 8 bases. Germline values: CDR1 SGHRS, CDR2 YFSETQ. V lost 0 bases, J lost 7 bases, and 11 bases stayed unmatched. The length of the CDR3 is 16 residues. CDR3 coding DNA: TGCGCCAGCAGCTTGGAACAGGGGGGGGGTGTGAGTGAAGCTTTCTTT. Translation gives CASSLEQGGGVSEAFF. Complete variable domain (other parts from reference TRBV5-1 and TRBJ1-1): KAGVTQTPRYLIKTRGQQVTLSCSPISGHRSVSWYQQTPGQGLQFLFEYFSETQRNKGNFPGRFSGRQFSNSRSEMNVSTLELGDSALYLCASSLEQGGGVSEAFFGQGTRLTVV.

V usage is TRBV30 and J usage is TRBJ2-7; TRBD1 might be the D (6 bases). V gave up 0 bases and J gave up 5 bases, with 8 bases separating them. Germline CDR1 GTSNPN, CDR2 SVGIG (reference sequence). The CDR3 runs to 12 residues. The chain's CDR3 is CAWSVQGHEQYF. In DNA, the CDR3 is TGTGCCTGGAGTGTACAGGGCCACGAGCAGTACTTC.

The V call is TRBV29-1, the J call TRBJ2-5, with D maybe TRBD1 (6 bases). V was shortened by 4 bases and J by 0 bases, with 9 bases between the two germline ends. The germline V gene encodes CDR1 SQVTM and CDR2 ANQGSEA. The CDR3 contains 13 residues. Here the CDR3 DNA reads TGCAGCGTTGTAGGACAGAACCAAGAGACCCAGTACTTC. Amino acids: CSVVGQNQETQYF.

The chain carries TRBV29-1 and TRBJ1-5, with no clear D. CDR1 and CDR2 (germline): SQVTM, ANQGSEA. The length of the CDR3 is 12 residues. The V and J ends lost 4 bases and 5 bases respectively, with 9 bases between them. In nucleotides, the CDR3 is TGCAGCGTTGGGGGAGGAGATCAGCCCCAGCATTTT. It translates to CSVGGGDQPQHF. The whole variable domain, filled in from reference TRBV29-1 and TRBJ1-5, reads SAVISQKPSRDICQRGTSLTIQCQVDSQVTMMFWYRQQPGQSLTLIATANQGSEATYESGFVIDKFPISRPNLTFSTLTVSNMSPEDSSIYLCSVGGGDQPQHFGDGTRLSIL.

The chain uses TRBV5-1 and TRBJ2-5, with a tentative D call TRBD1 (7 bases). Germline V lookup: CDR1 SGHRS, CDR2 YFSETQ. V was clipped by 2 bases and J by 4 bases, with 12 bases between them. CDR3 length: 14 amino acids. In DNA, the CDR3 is TGCGCCAGCAGCTTTCCTCAGGGGGGAGAGACCCAGTACTTC. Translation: CASSFPQGGETQYF.

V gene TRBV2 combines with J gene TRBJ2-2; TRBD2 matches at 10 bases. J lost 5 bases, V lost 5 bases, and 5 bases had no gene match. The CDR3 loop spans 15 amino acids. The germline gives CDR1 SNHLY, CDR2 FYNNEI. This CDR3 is CASSLAGADTGELFF. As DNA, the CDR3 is TGTGCCAGCAGTCTAGCGGGAGCAGATACCGGGGAGCTGTTTTTT.

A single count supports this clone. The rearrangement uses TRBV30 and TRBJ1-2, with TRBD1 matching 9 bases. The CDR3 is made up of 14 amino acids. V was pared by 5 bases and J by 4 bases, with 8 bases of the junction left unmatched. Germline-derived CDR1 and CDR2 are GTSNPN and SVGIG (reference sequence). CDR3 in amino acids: CAWQPGQGPYGYTF. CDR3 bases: TGTGCCTGGCAACCGGGACAGGGACCCTATGGCTACACCTTC.

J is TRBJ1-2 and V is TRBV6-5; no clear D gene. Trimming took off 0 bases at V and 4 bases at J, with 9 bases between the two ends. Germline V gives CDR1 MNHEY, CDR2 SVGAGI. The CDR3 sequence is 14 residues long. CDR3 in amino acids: CASSYSHFTYGYTF. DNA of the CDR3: TGTGCCAGCAGTTACTCGCACTTCACCTATGGCTACACCTTC.

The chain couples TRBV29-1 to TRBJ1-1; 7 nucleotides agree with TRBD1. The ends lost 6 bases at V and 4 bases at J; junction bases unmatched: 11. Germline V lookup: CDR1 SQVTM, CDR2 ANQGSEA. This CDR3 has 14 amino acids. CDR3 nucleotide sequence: TGCAGCGTCGCCGGGGGACAGACGACCACTGAAGCTTTCTTT. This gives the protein CSVAGGQTTTEAFF.

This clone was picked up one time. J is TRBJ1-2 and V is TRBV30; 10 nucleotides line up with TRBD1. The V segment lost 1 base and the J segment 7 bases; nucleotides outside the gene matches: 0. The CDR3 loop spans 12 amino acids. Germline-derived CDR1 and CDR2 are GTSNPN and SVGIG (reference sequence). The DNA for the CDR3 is TGTGCCTGGAGTGGGACAGGGGGTGGCTACACCTTC. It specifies CAWSGTGGGYTF. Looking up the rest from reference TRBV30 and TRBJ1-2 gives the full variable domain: SQTIHQWPATLVQPVGSPLSLECTVEGTSNPNLYWYRQAAGRGLQLLFYSVGIGQISSEVPQNLSASRPQDRQFILSSKKLLLSDSGFYLCAWSGTGGGYTFGSGTRLTVV.

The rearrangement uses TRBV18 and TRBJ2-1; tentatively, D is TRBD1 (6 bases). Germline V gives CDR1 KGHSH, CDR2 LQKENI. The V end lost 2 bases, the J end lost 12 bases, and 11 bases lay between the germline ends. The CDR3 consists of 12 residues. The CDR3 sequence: CASSPVDRPQFF. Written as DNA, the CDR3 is TGTGCCAGCTCACCAGTTGACAGGCCGCAGTTCTTC.

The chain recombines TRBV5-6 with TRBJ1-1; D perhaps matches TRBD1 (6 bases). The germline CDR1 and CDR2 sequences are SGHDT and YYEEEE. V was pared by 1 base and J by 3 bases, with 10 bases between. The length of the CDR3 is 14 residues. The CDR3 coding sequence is TGTGCCAGCAGCTTGAGGGGGAGGGACACTGAAGCTTTCTTT. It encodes CASSLRGRDTEAFF. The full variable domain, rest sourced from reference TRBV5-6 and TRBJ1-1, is DAGVTQSPTHLIKTRGQQVTLRCSPKSGHDTVSWYQQALGQGPQFIFQYYEEEERQRGNFPDRFSGHQFPNYSSELNVNALLLGDSALYLCASSLRGRDTEAFFGQGTRLTVV.

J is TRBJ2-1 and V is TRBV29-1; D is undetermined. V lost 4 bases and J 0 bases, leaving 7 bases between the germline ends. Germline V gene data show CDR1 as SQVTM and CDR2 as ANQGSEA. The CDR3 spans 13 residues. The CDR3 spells CSVVVSSYNEQFF. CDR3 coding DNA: TGCAGCGTTGTGGTGAGCTCCTACAATGAGCAGTTCTTC.